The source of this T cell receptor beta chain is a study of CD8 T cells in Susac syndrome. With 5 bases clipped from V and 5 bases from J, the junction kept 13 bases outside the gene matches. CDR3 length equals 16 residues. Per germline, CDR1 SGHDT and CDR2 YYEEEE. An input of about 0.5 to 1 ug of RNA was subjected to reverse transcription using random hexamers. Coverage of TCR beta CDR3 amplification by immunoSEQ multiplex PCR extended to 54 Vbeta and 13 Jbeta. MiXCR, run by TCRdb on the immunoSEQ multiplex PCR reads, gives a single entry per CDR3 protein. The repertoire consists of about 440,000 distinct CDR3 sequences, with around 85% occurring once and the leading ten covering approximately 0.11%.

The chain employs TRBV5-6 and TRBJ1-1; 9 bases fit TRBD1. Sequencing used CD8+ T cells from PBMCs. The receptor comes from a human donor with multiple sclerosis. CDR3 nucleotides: TGTGCCAGCAGGACGATAACGGGACAGGGTTGGACTGAAGCTTTCTTT. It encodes CASRTITGQGWTEAFF.